This T cell receptor (beta chain) was sequenced during a study of blood T cell repertoires in COVID-19. Background on the study: T cells, B-cell-depleted T cells, or PBMCs supplied cDNA or gDNA.

Germline values: CDR1 LNHDA, CDR2 SQIVND (reference sequence). The V segment lost 4 bases and the J segment 2 bases; nucleotides outside the gene matches: 7. The CDR3 totals 16 residues. Participants, 18 to 89 years old, spanned 25 or so US areas. Cohort 3 donors were reported recovered after two negative PCRs, clearance, or symptom resolution. Using immunoSEQ multiplex PCR, the repertoire was profiled, and TCRdb retains in-frame clones only, with some absent. The table records around 310,000 clones, about 88% of them present only once. The V call is TRBV19, the J call TRBJ1-5; TRBD1 matches 8 bases. This TCR derives from a middle-aged woman who had recovered from COVID-19. The sequenced sample consisted of PBMCs or T cells enriched from blood (not recorded which). The CDR3 DNA reads as TGTGCCAGTAGTACAAGACAGGGGTTCGGCAATCAGCCCCAGCATTTT. The encoded protein is CASSTRQGFGNQPQHF.